These T cell receptor beta chains were read from a single sample in a study of T-cell reconstitution after alpha-beta-depleted transplantation in children. TCRdb used MiXCR to reprocess the PCR reads, holding one entry per CDR3 protein. In the table there are hundreds of thousands of distinct CDR3 sequences, roughly 13% of which are singletons. The sequenced sample was PBMCs, mostly from graft donor cells, obtained 360 days after TCRalphabeta/CD19-depleted stem cell transplant. The receptors shown here come from a male patient aged 10 to 17 who had a stem cell transplant for acute myeloid leukemia, so the T cells may come from the graft donor. Both conserved end residues are part of each CDR3. D genes are given only for firm matches. The size field is filled for only some rows; it gives once, few, many or a size class.

>TRBJ1-1|few|TRBV5-1|NA
CASSPNAVNTEAFF
TGCGCCAGCAGCCCAAACGCTGTGAACACTGAAGCTTTCTTT
>TRBJ2-2|many|TRBV5-1|NA
CASSLAHGELFF
TGCGCCAGCAGCTTGGCCCACGGGGAGCTGTTTTTT
>TRBJ2-2|NA|TRBV27|TRBD2
CASSQVGTSGTGELFF
TGTGCCAGCAGTCAAGTCGGGACTAGCGGCACCGGGGAGCTGTTTTTT
>TRBJ2-3|many|TRBV4-2|NA
CASSQDLWTLF
TGTGCCAGCAGCCAAGATCTCTGGACACTCTTT
>TRBJ2-7|many|TRBV29-1|NA
CSASIGGAYEQYF
TGCAGCGCCTCAATCGGAGGGGCCTACGAGCAGTACTTC
>TRBJ2-2|many|TRBV14|NA
CASSPLRATIVFGELFF
TGTGCCAGCAGCCCTCTCCGGGCCACGATCGTCTTCGGGGAGCTGTTTTTT
>TRBJ1-2|many|TRBV10-3|TRBD1
CAISESPGQGPFYGYTF
TGTGCCATCAGTGAGTCTCCGGGACAGGGGCCCTTCTATGGCTACACCTTC
>TRBJ2-7|few|TRBV2|TRBD1
CASSVPGQGAEQYF
TGTGCCAGCAGTGTCCCGGGACAGGGGGCCGAGCAGTACTTC
>TRBJ2-1|many|TRBV5-1|TRBD2
CASSPGTRDPNEQFF
TGCGCCAGCAGCCCCGGGACTAGGGACCCCAATGAGCAGTTCTTC
>TRBJ1-1|few|TRBV12-3/TRBV12-4|NA
CASTIGQLLGGTEAFF
TGTGCCAGCACCATTGGACAACTCTTGGGAGGAACTGAAGCTTTCTTT
>TRBJ1-5|few|TRBV4-2|NA
CASSQDPTGLAQPQHF
TGTGCCAGCAGCCAAGATCCGACAGGTCTGGCGCAGCCCCAGCATTTT
>TRBJ2-1|few|TRBV7-9|NA
CASGRDSHNEQFF
TGTGCCAGCGGCCGGGACTCGCACAATGAGCAGTTCTTC